The source of this T cell receptor (beta chain) is a study of blood T cell repertoires in COVID-19. Across the whole study: Sample material is recorded as cDNA or gDNA derived from T cells, B-cell-depleted T cells, or PBMCs.

Recovered status in Cohort 3 required two negative PCRs, clearance, or symptom resolution. The method was immunoSEQ multiplex PCR; TCRdb's version includes in-frame clones alone and lacks a portion of them. The profile shows a few hundred thousand clones, around 91% of them singletons. This receptor was taken from a man in his late teens or twenties who had recovered from COVID-19. Sequencing was performed on PBMCs or T cells enriched from blood (not recorded which).

The CDR3 spells CASRPRLLDQETQYF. The CDR3 region has the DNA TGTGCCAGCAGACCCCGACTGTTGGACCAAGAGACCCAGTACTTC. The chain employs TRBV7-8 and TRBJ2-5, with D uncertain. Germline V gene sequence: CDR1 SGHVS, CDR2 FQNEAQ. The CDR3 extends over 15 amino acids. V gave up 6 bases and J gave up 0 bases, with 14 bases separating them.